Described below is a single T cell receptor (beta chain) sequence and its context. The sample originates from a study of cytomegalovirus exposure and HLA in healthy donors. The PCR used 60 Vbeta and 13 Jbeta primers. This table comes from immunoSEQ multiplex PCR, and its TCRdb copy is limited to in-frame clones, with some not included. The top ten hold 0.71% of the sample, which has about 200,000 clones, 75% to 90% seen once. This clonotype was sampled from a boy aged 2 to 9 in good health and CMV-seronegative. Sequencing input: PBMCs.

This CDR3 is CAWSSRANQPQHF. The CDR3 DNA reads as TGTGCCTGGAGTAGCAGGGCTAATCAGCCCCAGCATTTT. The chain links TRBV30 to TRBJ1-5; D is possibly TRBD1 (5 bases). Germline assignment: CDR1 GTSNPN and CDR2 SVGIG (reference sequence). The length of the CDR3 is 13 residues. V lost 2 bases and J 4 bases, leaving 9 bases between the germline ends.